This is a list of T cell receptor beta chains from one sample in a study of T cells in Graves' hyperthyroidism and ophthalmopathy. A single record per CDR3 protein comes from TCRdb applying MiXCR to the multiplex PCR reads. The sample comprises about 690,000 distinct CDR3 sequences, 15% to 20% of which are singletons, and around 16% rests with the top ten. The sample consisted of blood. These receptors were taken from a man over 45 with Graves' hyperthyroidism. Both conserved end residues are part of each CDR3. Each record gives: D gene, J gene, clone size, V gene, CDR3 protein, CDR3 DNA. The D gene is left open where the match is weak. Rows give clone size only sometimes, using once, few, many, or a class for an expanded clone.

TRBD2	TRBJ2-1	few	TRBV24-1	CATSGAAGASYNEQFF	TGTGCCACCAGTGGGGCAGCGGGAGCCTCCTACAATGAGCAGTTCTTC
-	TRBJ1-5	-	TRBV10-3	CAISESLTGVNQPQHF	TGTGCCATCAGTGAGTCTCTGACAGGAGTCAATCAGCCCCAGCATTTT
-	TRBJ2-1	-	TRBV4-1	CASSHPGSLTGEQFF	TGCGCCAGCAGCCACCCGGGCTCACTAACCGGTGAGCAGTTCTTC
TRBD2	TRBJ2-5	-	TRBV5-1	CASSMGLAGGIETQYF	TGCGCCAGCAGCATGGGACTAGCGGGAGGGATTGAGACCCAGTACTTC
-	TRBJ2-7	few	TRBV6-5	CASSYSPPPGEAYEQYF	TGTGCCAGCAGTTACTCGCCCCCTCCGGGGGAGGCCTACGAGCAGTACTTC
TRBD2	TRBJ2-3	many	TRBV27	CASRELAGERDTQYF	TGTGCCAGCAGGGAGTTAGCGGGAGAGAGAGATACGCAGTATTTT
-	TRBJ1-4	many	TRBV6-1	CASSSGWSEKLFF	TGTGCCAGCAGTTCAGGGTGGAGTGAAAAACTGTTTTTT
TRBD1	TRBJ1-1	many	TRBV6-5	CASSYSTGDDTEAFF	TGTGCCAGCAGTTACTCGACAGGGGACGACACTGAAGCTTTCTTT
-	TRBJ2-3	many	TRBV20-1	CGSEKMRTDTQYF	TGCGGTAGCGAAAAAATGCGCACAGATACGCAGTATTTT
-	TRBJ2-3	-	TRBV5-8	CASSPEGVTDTQYF	TGTGCCAGCAGCCCCGAGGGGGTCACAGATACGCAGTATTTT
-	TRBJ2-3	-	TRBV11-2	CVSSLVVADTQYF	TGTGTCAGCAGCTTAGTTGTGGCAGATACGCAGTATTTT
TRBD2	TRBJ2-2	many	TRBV28	CASSLGLAGVSGTGELFF	TGTGCCAGCAGTTTAGGGCTAGCGGGAGTCTCCGGGACCGGGGAGCTGTTTTTT
TRBD1	TRBJ1-1	many	TRBV2	CATRDRGMNTEAFF	TGTGCCACCCGGGACAGGGGGATGAACACTGAAGCTTTCTTT
-	TRBJ1-5	few	TRBV16	CASSTGSENQPQHF	TGTGCCAGCAGCACAGGGTCGGAAAATCAGCCCCAGCATTTT
-	TRBJ2-3	-	TRBV7-3	CASSATGSGTDTDTQYF	TGTGCCAGCAGCGCGACCGGAAGTGGGACTGACACAGATACGCAGTATTTT
TRBD1	TRBJ1-2	many	TRBV19	CASGDRGFSYGYTF	TGTGCCAGCGGGGACAGGGGTTTCAGCTATGGCTACACCTTC
TRBD2	TRBJ2-2	-	TRBV20-1	CSASGGRASSSTGELFF	TGCAGTGCTAGTGGTGGGAGGGCCAGTAGTAGTACCGGGGAGCTGTTTTTT
-	TRBJ1-5	few	TRBV7-2	CASSLDSSQPQHF	TGTGCCAGCAGCTTAGATTCCTCTCAGCCCCAGCATTTT
-	TRBJ1-4	many	TRBV20-1	CSANMGGEKLFF	TGCAGTGCTAATATGGGAGGTGAAAAACTGTTTTTT
TRBD1	TRBJ2-7	many	TRBV11-2	CASSNLRDRPYEQYF	TGTGCCAGCAGCAACCTCCGGGACAGACCCTACGAGCAGTACTTC
TRBD1	TRBJ1-4	few	TRBV5-4	CASSRGQATNEKLFF	TGTGCCAGCAGCCGAGGACAGGCAACTAATGAAAAACTGTTTTTT
-	TRBJ1-5	many	TRBV28	CASSGDLYSNQPQHF	TGTGCCAGCAGTGGGGACTTATATAGCAATCAGCCCCAGCATTTT
TRBD2	TRBJ2-1	many	TRBV20-1	CSAREELAGEQFF	TGCAGTGCTAGAGAGGAACTAGCGGGTGAGCAGTTCTTC
-	TRBJ2-7	many	TRBV27	CASSFNVDSYEQYF	TGTGCCAGCAGTTTCAATGTGGACAGCTACGAGCAGTACTTC
TRBD1	TRBJ2-3	many	TRBV28	CASSLGPGTGEFGQYF	TGTGCCAGCAGTTTAGGGCCGGGGACAGGGGAATTCGGGCAGTATTTT
-	TRBJ1-2	-	TRBV6-6	CASSYSGTDYGYTF	TGTGCCAGCAGTTACTCGGGGACGGACTATGGCTACACCTTC
TRBD1	TRBJ2-7	-	TRBV4-1	CASSQDAVMGRGSYEQYF	TGCGCCAGCAGCCAAGATGCTGTGATGGGCAGGGGGTCCTACGAGCAGTACTTC
-	TRBJ1-3	-	TRBV14	CASSQETGSGNTIYF	TGTGCCAGCAGCCAGGAGACAGGCTCTGGAAACACCATATATTTT
TRBD1	TRBJ2-3	-	TRBV15	CATSSAGGIGTDTQYF	TGTGCCACCAGCAGCGCAGGGGGAATTGGCACAGATACGCAGTATTTT
TRBD1	TRBJ1-1	-	TRBV28	CASRPEQGRSMSTEAFF	TGTGCCAGCAGACCGGAACAGGGGAGGTCTATGAGCACTGAAGCTTTCTTT
-	TRBJ2-7	-	TRBV14	CASNSQGTYEQYF	TGTGCCAGCAACTCCCAGGGGACCTACGAGCAGTACTTC
-	TRBJ1-2	many	TRBV24-1	CATSDGDFYGYTF	TGTGCCACCAGTGATGGGGACTTCTATGGCTACACCTTC
-	TRBJ2-3	-	TRBV25-1	CASSWTHTDTQYF	TGTGCCAGCAGTTGGACACATACAGATACGCAGTATTTT
TRBD2	TRBJ2-1	-	TRBV5-1	CASSSIAGANNEQFF	TGCGCCAGCAGCTCCATAGCGGGAGCAAACAATGAGCAGTTCTTC
-	TRBJ1-1	-	TRBV9	CASSPTPRSGLNTEAFF	TGTGCCAGCAGCCCAACACCTCGGTCGGGACTGAACACTGAAGCTTTCTTT
-	TRBJ1-1	few	TRBV19	CASSKDGRLTEAFF	TGTGCCAGTAGTAAGGATGGCAGACTCACTGAAGCTTTCTTT
TRBD2	TRBJ2-1	many	TRBV5-1	CASSSSGRGYNEQFF	TGCGCCAGCAGCTCTAGCGGGAGGGGGTACAATGAGCAGTTCTTC
-	TRBJ2-3	-	TRBV7-2	CASSLFGAGTDTQYF	TGTGCCAGCAGCTTATTCGGTGCTGGGACAGATACGCAGTATTTT
-	TRBJ2-1	many	TRBV24-1	CATSVATGDRIEQFF	TGTGCCACCAGTGTCGCCACCGGGGACCGCATTGAGCAGTTCTTC
-	TRBJ2-5	many	TRBV19	CASSGTLGTVIETQYF	TGTGCCAGCAGCGGAACTTTGGGGACCGTCATTGAGACCCAGTACTTC
-	TRBJ1-1	-	TRBV9	CASREGEGSTTEAFF	TGTGCCAGCAGAGAAGGGGAGGGGAGTACCACTGAAGCTTTCTTT
-	TRBJ2-5	-	TRBV18	CASSPTGTHERETQYF	TGTGCCAGCTCACCAACCGGGACTCACGAGAGAGAGACCCAGTACTTC
-	TRBJ2-4	few	TRBV3-1	CASSQEWRENIQYF	TGTGCCAGCAGCCAAGAATGGCGGGAAAACATTCAGTACTTC
-	TRBJ1-1	once	TRBV6-5	CASSYYSETSGNTVAFF	TGTGCCAGCAGTTATTACAGTGAAACGTCGGGAAACACTGTAGCTTTCTTT
TRBD2	TRBJ2-7	once	TRBV28	CASSFSSGRSYEQYF	TGTGCCAGCAGTTTCTCTAGCGGGAGGTCCTACGAGCAGTACTTC
TRBD1	TRBJ1-4	many	TRBV10-3	CAISESFGKQGKNEKLFF	TGTGCCATCAGTGAGTCGTTTGGGAAACAGGGGAAAAATGAAAAACTGTTTTTT
-	TRBJ1-6	many	TRBV2	CASSELVASHSPLHF	TGTGCCAGCAGTGAACTTGTCGCGAGTCATTCACCCCTCCACTTT
-	TRBJ2-7	many	TRBV28	CASSPVGVFEQYF	TGTGCCAGCAGCCCAGTTGGAGTTTTCGAGCAGTACTTC
-	TRBJ1-2	-	TRBV4-3	CASSPAPGSGGYTF	TGCGCCAGCAGCCCAGCTCCGGGGTCGGGTGGCTACACCTTC